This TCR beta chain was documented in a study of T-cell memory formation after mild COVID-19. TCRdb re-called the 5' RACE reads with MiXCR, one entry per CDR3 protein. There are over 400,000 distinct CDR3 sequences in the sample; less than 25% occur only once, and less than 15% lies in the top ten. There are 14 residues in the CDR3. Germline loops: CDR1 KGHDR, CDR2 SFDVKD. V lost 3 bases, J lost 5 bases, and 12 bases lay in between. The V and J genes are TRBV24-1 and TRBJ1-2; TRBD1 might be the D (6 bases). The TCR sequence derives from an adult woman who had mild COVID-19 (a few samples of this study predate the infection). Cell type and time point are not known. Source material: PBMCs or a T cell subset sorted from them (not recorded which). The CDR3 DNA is TGTGCCACCAGTGATCCCACAGGGAAGTATGGCTACACCTTC. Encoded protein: CATSDPTGKYGYTF.